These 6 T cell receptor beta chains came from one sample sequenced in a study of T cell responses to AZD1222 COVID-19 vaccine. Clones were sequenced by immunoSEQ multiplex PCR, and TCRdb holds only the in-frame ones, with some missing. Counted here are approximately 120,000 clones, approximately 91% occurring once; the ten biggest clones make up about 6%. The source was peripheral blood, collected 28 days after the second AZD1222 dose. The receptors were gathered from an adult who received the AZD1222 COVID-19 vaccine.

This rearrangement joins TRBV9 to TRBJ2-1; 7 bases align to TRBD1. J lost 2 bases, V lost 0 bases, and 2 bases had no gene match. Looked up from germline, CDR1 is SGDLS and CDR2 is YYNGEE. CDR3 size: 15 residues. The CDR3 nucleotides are TGTGCCAGCAGCGTAGCACAGGGGCCCTACAATGAGCAGTTCTTC. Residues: CASSVAQGPYNEQFF. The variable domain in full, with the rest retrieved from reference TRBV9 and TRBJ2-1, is DSGVTQTPKHLITATGQRVTLRCSPRSGDLSVYWYQQSLDQGLQFLIQYYNGEERAKGNILERFSAQQFPDLHSELNLSSLELGDSALYFCASSVAQGPYNEQFFGPGTRLTVL.

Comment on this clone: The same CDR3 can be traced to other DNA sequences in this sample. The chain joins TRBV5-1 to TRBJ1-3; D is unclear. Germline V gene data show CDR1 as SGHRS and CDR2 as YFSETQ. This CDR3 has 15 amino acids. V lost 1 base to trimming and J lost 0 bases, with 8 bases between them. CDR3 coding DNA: TGCGCCAGCAGCTTGAATCAGAACTCTGGAAACACCATATATTTT. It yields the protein CASSLNQNSGNTIYF.

The CDR3 is CASRDRNLNTEAFF. DNA for the CDR3: TGTGCCAGTAGGGACAGAAATCTGAACACTGAAGCTTTCTTT. J is TRBJ1-1 and V is TRBV2; 7 nucleotides line up with TRBD1. After removal of 9 bases from V and 0 bases from J, the junction contained 7 bases not matched to a gene. The CDR3 extends over 14 amino acids. Germline V CDR1 and CDR2: SNHLY, FYNNEI.

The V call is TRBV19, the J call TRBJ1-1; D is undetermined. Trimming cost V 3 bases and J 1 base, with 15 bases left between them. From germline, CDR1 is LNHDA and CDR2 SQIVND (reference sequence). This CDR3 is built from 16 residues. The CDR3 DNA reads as TGTGCCAGTAGTATCCGGGCGGTGGAGAAGAACACTGAAGCTTTCTTT. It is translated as CASSIRAVEKNTEAFF.

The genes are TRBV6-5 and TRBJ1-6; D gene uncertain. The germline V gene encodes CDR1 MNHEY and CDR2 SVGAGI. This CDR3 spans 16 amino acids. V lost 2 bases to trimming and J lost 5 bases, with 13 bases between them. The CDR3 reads CASSYRGPENNSPLHF. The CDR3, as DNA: TGTGCCAGCAGTTACAGAGGACCCGAAAATAATTCACCCCTCCACTTT.

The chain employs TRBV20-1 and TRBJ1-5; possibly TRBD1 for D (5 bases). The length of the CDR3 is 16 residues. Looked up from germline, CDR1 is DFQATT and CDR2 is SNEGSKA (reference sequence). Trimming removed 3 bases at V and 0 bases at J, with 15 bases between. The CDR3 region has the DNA TGCAGTGCTAGTGGCTTTGGGGACCATAGCAATCAGCCCCAGCATTTT. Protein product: CSASGFGDHSNQPQHF.